This T cell receptor (beta chain) was retrieved from a study of T cell responses to AZD1222 COVID-19 vaccine. Turning to this clone: Its antigen remains unidentified.

The repertoire was sequenced with immunoSEQ multiplex PCR; TCRdb's copy has only in-frame clones and lacks some. The sample consists of roughly 150,000 clones, approximately 89% of them appearing once. V was pared by 5 bases and J by 8 bases, with 16 bases between. Germline CDR1 and CDR2: SGHTA and FQGTGA. The CDR3 covers 14 residues. Whole-study results and caveats: Only five or six AZD1222 recipients tested seropositive at baseline. Among spike-specific TCRs, nearly half reportedly target unmutated variant regions. The donor group comprised mostly white British people and more females; the analysis possibly underestimated clonal diversity.

The starting material was peripheral blood, obtained on day 0 of MenACWY control vaccination. This receptor was taken from an adult in good health. The rearrangement uses TRBV7-3 and TRBJ2-1; a weak D match, TRBD2 (5 bases). The CDR3 sequence: CASSLGLPIDEQFF. The DNA of the CDR3 is TGTGCCAGCAGCCTAGGACTGCCTATCGATGAGCAGTTCTTC.